A single sample gave rise to the 16 T cell receptor beta chains below, sequenced in a study of control samples from healthy donors and cancer patients. The repertoire was sequenced with immunoSEQ multiplex PCR; TCRdb's copy has only in-frame clones and lacks some. The sample has about 120,000 clones, 70% to 90% seen once; the top ten hold approximately 3.5%. Sequencing input: blood. The source of these receptors is a middle-aged man in good health.

The rearrangement joins TRBV25-1 to TRBJ2-3; D perhaps matches TRBD2 (6 bases). V shed 4 bases and J shed 2 bases, with 13 bases lying between them. The CDR3 length is 15 residues. The germline gives CDR1 MGHDK, CDR2 SYGVNS. The DNA of the CDR3 is TGTGCCAGCAGTGCCCGGCGGGGTACCACAGATACGCAGTATTTT. This sequence encodes CASSARRGTTDTQYF.

Concerning this clone itself: It may be a read error: a sequence one base away is much more abundant. The sample contains more than one DNA sequence encoding this CDR3. V usage is TRBV20-1 and J usage is TRBJ1-3; D uncertain. With 2 bases removed from V and 4 bases from J, the gap between germline ends came to 3 bases. The CDR3 sequence is 11 residues long. CDR1 and CDR2 from the germline V gene are DFQATT and SNEGSKA (reference sequence). In DNA form, the CDR3 reads TGCAGTGCTAGAACAGGAAACACCATATATTTT. It specifies CSARTGNTIYF.

The rearrangement joins TRBV6-2 or TRBV6-3 to TRBJ2-7; 8 bases align to TRBD1. The CDR3 length is 15 residues. Germline CDR1 MNHEY, CDR2 SVGEGT. The trim removed 6 bases at V and 3 bases at J, leaving 10 bases unmatched. The CDR3 DNA reads as TGTGCCAGCAGCCAGCGGACAGGGACCGGCTACGAGCAGTACTTC. The encoded protein is CASSQRTGTGYEQYF.

This clone occurred a few times. The genes are TRBV7-9 and TRBJ1-1; D gene unclear. This CDR3 comprises 12 residues. Trimming shortened V by 1 base and J by 7 bases, and 7 bases separated the two germline ends. The germline gives CDR1 SEHNR, CDR2 FQNEAQ (reference sequence). The DNA of the CDR3 is TGTGCCAGCAGCTTAGGTACCCTTGAAGCTTTCTTT. Its protein is CASSLGTLEAFF.

This clone appeared a few times. The gene calls are TRBV5-1 and TRBJ1-2; tentative D call: TRBD1 (5 bases). Per germline, CDR1 SGHRS and CDR2 YFSETQ. The V and J ends lost 3 bases and 3 bases respectively, with 12 bases between them. The CDR3 totals 14 residues. The CDR3: CASSSPGRDYGYTF. The CDR3 nucleotides are TGCGCCAGCAGCTCACCGGGACGGGACTATGGCTACACCTTC.

The chain recombines TRBV4-3 with TRBJ1-3; D is perhaps TRBD1 (5 bases). The CDR3 extends over 15 amino acids. CDR1 LGHNA and CDR2 YSLEER come from the germline V gene. The V and J ends lost 1 base and 4 bases respectively, with 11 bases between them. CDR3 nucleotides: TGCGCCAGCAGCCAAGCACCCCGGGGCGGAAACACCATATATTTT. Its translation is CASSQAPRGGNTIYF.

V usage is TRBV21-1 and J usage is TRBJ2-5; TRBD2 is the table's D call and was not checked against the DNA. TRBV21-1 is noted as a pseudogene. The CDR3 has 14 amino acids. The CDR3 spells CASSDIRGKETQYF. The CDR3, as DNA: TGTGCCAGCAGCGACATTCGGGGGAAAGAGACCCAGTACTTC.

The chain employs TRBV5-1 and TRBJ1-4, with TRBD1 identical over 7 bases. In germline, CDR1 is SGHRS, CDR2 YFSETQ. V trimming: 0 bases; J trimming: 7 bases; junction bases outside the gene matches: 3. This CDR3 is built from 14 residues. CDR3 coding DNA: TGCGCCAGCAGCTTGGGAGGGGGCGGTGAAAAACTGTTTTTT. Residues: CASSLGGGGEKLFF.

The table lists this clone with a count of one. The J gene is TRBJ1-1, the V gene TRBV28, with a tentative D call TRBD1 (5 bases). There are 14 residues in the CDR3. The V gene lost 6 bases and the J gene lost 1 base, with 12 bases spanning the gap. Germline V gene data show CDR1 as MDHEN and CDR2 as SYDVKM. The CDR3 bases are TGTGCCAGCAGGCGTCAGGGAGGGAACACTGAAGCTTTCTTT. Translating it yields CASRRQGGNTEAFF.

For the CDR3, the DNA is TGTGCCAGCAGAAGGACAGGTTTTACTGAAGCTTTCTTT. Amino acids: CASRRTGFTEAFF. V usage is TRBV6-5 and J usage is TRBJ1-1, with TRBD1 identical over 7 bases. Germline CDR1 and CDR2: MNHEY and SVGAGI. With 6 bases clipped from V and 5 bases from J, the junction kept 6 bases outside the gene matches. This CDR3 comprises 13 residues.

V is TRBV4-2 and J is TRBJ1-1, with TRBD1 matching over 8 bases. This CDR3 region has 16 residues. CDR1 is LGHNA and CDR2 is YNFKEQ in the germline V gene. Trimming took 1 base from V and 5 from J; bases not matched to a gene: 9. CDR3 in DNA: TGTGCCAGCAGCCAAGCGGACTACACAGGGGGAACTGAAGCTTTCTTT. It specifies CASSQADYTGGTEAFF.

V and J are TRBV13 and TRBJ2-3, with a weak D call TRBD2 (6 bases). V was shortened by 5 bases and J by 4 bases, with 19 bases between the two germline ends. The CDR3 extends over 16 amino acids. Germline CDR1 reads PRHDT; CDR2 reads FYEKMQ (reference sequence). DNA of the CDR3: TGTGCCAGCAGCGTCCGTGTCGGGGGAGGCGCAGATACGCAGTATTTT. This gives the protein CASSVRVGGGADTQYF. Drawing the rest from reference TRBV13 and TRBJ2-3, the complete variable domain is AAGVIQSPRHLIKEKRETATLKCYPIPRHDTVYWYQQGPGQDPQFLISFYEKMQSDKGSIPDRFSAQQFSDYHSELNMSSLELGDSALYFCASSVRVGGGADTQYFGPGTRLTVL.

The chain recombines TRBV19 with TRBJ2-6; no clear D. CDR1 and CDR2 from the germline V gene are LNHDA and SQIVND (reference sequence). The CDR3 loop spans 13 amino acids. V lost 8 bases and J 0 bases, leaving 5 bases between the germline ends. The CDR3 region is CASHHSGANVLTF. In DNA, the CDR3 is TGTGCCAGTCACCACTCTGGGGCCAACGTCCTGACTTTC.

V gene TRBV5-4 combines with J gene TRBJ2-1; D remains ambiguous. Germline values: CDR1 SGHNT, CDR2 YYREEE (reference sequence). The CDR3 has 16 residues. Trimming took 1 base from V and 9 from J, leaving 20 bases between them. CDR3 bases: TGTGCCAGCAGCTTGATGGGGTCCCAAAACCGCGGTGAGCAGTTCTTC. This codes for CASSLMGSQNRGEQFF. The complete variable domain, with remaining parts taken from reference TRBV5-4 and TRBJ2-1, reads ETGVTQSPTHLIKTRGQQVTLRCSSQSGHNTVSWYQQALGQGPQFIFQYYREEENGRGNFPPRFSGLQFPNYSSELNVNALELDDSALYLCASSLMGSQNRGEQFFGPGTRLTVL.

This clone appeared once. This chain connects TRBV29-1 to TRBJ2-7; D unclear. V lost 7 bases and J lost 3, with 16 bases in between. Germline V gives CDR1 SQVTM, CDR2 ANQGSEA. CDR3 length: 13 residues. For the CDR3, the DNA is TGCAGCGCGAAGAAAGCAGGAAGCTACGAGCAGTACTTC. This sequence encodes CSAKKAGSYEQYF.

This rearrangement joins TRBV15 to TRBJ1-3; unclear D gene. This CDR3 comprises 15 residues. V was trimmed by 0 bases and J by 2 bases, leaving 8 bases between them. Per germline, CDR1 LNHNV and CDR2 YYDKDF (reference sequence). DNA for the CDR3: TGTGCCACCAGCAGAGATCTTTTGGCTGGAAACACCATATATTTT. This sequence encodes CATSRDLLAGNTIYF.